Each of the 13 T cell receptor beta chains below was sequenced from the same sample in a study of cytomegalovirus exposure and HLA in healthy donors (dated by TCRdb to 2016 to 2017). The library was obtained by the immunoSEQ multiplex PCR assay. For the multiplex PCR, a mixture combining 60 forward primers for TCR Vbeta segments and 13 reverse primers for TCR Jbeta segments was used. Here the immuneACCESS table is served through TCRdb, limited to in-frame sequences with V and J called. Missing clones are a known gap in these copies; in checked studies unresolved V genes cover under half, and the rest lacks a known reason. In all, the sample holds approximately 110,000 clones, and 76% of those were seen once. Clones ranked in the top ten supply less than 2% of the sample. The sample comprised PBMCs. These receptor sequences come from a man aged 50 to 59 in good health and CMV-seronegative.

The chain recombines TRBV7-9 with TRBJ1-1; perhaps TRBD1 as D (6 bases). The germline CDR1 and CDR2 sequences are SEHNR and FQNEAQ (reference sequence). Trimming took off 4 bases at V and 1 base at J, with 7 bases between the two ends. The CDR3 spans 13 residues. In DNA, the CDR3 is TGTGCCAGCAGCTGGACAGAGAACACTGAAGCTTTCTTT. Protein product: CASSWTENTEAFF. Based on the CDR3 plus reference TRBV7-9 and TRBJ1-1, the full variable domain is DTGVSQNPRHKITKRGQNVTFRCDPISEHNRLYWYRQTLGQGPEFLTYFQNEAQLEKSRLLSDRFSAERPKGSFSTLEIQRTEQGDSAMYLCASSWTENTEAFFGQGTRLTVV.

This CDR3 reads CASSTRTENNYGYTF. The CDR3 DNA reads TGTGCCAGTAGTACCCGGACAGAAAATAACTATGGCTACACCTTC. This chain uses TRBV19 with TRBJ1-2, with D maybe TRBD1 (6 bases). Trimming shortened V by 4 bases and J by 1 base, and 13 bases separated the two germline ends. The CDR3 consists of 15 residues. Germline-derived CDR1 and CDR2 are LNHDA and SQIVND (reference sequence).

This chain links TRBV7-9 with TRBJ2-1, with TRBD1 identical over 7 bases. The germline V gene has CDR1 SEHNR and CDR2 FQNEAQ (reference sequence). CDR3 length equals 14 residues. With 3 bases clipped from V and 4 bases from J, the junction kept 3 bases outside the gene matches. The CDR3 loop is CASSFRDSYNEQFF. The CDR3 DNA is TGTGCCAGCAGCTTCCGGGACAGTTACAATGAGCAGTTCTTC.

V is TRBV9 and J is TRBJ1-3, with D perhaps matching TRBD1 (6 bases). The V and J ends lost 3 bases and 0 bases respectively, with 19 bases between them. Germline values: CDR1 SGDLS, CDR2 YYNGEE. The CDR3 is made up of 18 amino acids. CDR3 coding DNA: TGTGCCAGCAGCGAGAGGGGGTACGCAGGAGACTCTGGAAACACCATATATTTT. Protein sequence: CASSERGYAGDSGNTIYF.

J is TRBJ2-1 and V is TRBV7-3; 7 positions agree with TRBD2. With 5 bases clipped from V and 6 bases from J, the junction kept 4 bases outside the gene matches. The V gene's germline CDR1 is SGHTA and CDR2 FQGTGA. The CDR3 length is 13 residues. The DNA for the CDR3 is TGTGCCAGCAGCCCTCCGGGGGGCAATGAGCAGTTCTTC. Protein product: CASSPPGGNEQFF.

The rearrangement uses TRBV29-1 and TRBJ1-1, with 8 positions matching TRBD1. This CDR3 has 12 residues. The J segment lost 4 bases and the V segment lost 6 bases, leaving 4 bases of the junction unmatched. In germline, CDR1 is SQVTM, CDR2 ANQGSEA. DNA for the CDR3: TGCAGCGTCCGACAGGGGAGCACTGAAGCTTTCTTT. Translating it yields CSVRQGSTEAFF.

The chain combines TRBV6-1 with TRBJ2-3; no definite D call. Per germline, CDR1 MNHNS and CDR2 SASEGT. This CDR3 spans 14 amino acids. V lost 7 bases to trimming and J lost 6 bases, with 17 bases between them. CDR3 sequence: CASTVSASTDTQYF. The DNA of the CDR3 is TGTGCCAGCACAGTAAGCGCCTCCACGGATACGCAGTATTTT.

The rearrangement uses TRBV15 and TRBJ1-1; D is possibly TRBD1 (5 bases). Germline V gene lookup returns CDR1 LNHNV and CDR2 YYDKDF (reference sequence). The length of the CDR3 is 17 residues. V was trimmed by 0 bases and J by 0 bases, leaving 14 bases between them. Here the CDR3 reads CATSRDGLGQLNTEAFF. CDR3 nucleotide sequence: TGTGCCACCAGCAGAGATGGGCTGGGGCAACTGAACACTGAAGCTTTCTTT.

The J gene is TRBJ2-2, the V gene TRBV29-1; perhaps TRBD1 as D (5 bases). The CDR3 has 14 amino acids. Trimming took off 4 bases at V and 0 bases at J, with 9 bases between the two ends. CDR1 and CDR2 (germline): SQVTM, ANQGSEA. The CDR3 reads CSVGKGANTGELFF. The CDR3 DNA is TGCAGCGTTGGCAAAGGGGCGAACACCGGGGAGCTGTTTTTT.

The V call is TRBV6-5, the J call TRBJ2-1; 8 nucleotides align to TRBD1. V shed 2 bases, J shed 6 bases, and the junction held 9 bases outside the gene matches. Germline-derived CDR1 and CDR2 are MNHEY and SVGAGI. The CDR3 length is 16 residues. CDR3 amino acids: CASSYTNRGSGNEQFF. CDR3 sequence (DNA): TGTGCCAGCAGTTACACCAACAGGGGGAGCGGCAATGAGCAGTTCTTC.

This chain joins TRBV18 and TRBJ2-7; 10 bases align to TRBD1. The germline V gene encodes CDR1 KGHSH and CDR2 LQKENI. The CDR3 is 15 amino acids. V lost 5 bases and J lost 0; bases outside the gene matches: 4. The CDR3 loop is CASSTGTGDSYEQYF. Here the CDR3 DNA reads TGTGCCAGCTCAACCGGGACAGGGGACTCCTACGAGCAGTACTTC.

The chain recombines TRBV19 with TRBJ1-3, with D maybe TRBD1 (5 bases). The V end was cut by 5 bases, the J end by 2 bases, with 16 bases between. Germline V gene data show CDR1 as LNHDA and CDR2 as SQIVND (reference sequence). The CDR3 is made up of 16 amino acids. The CDR3 region is CASSSPPWGAGNTIYF. The CDR3 nucleotides read TGTGCCAGTAGTTCCCCCCCGTGGGGGGCTGGAAACACCATATATTTT. Combining the CDR3 with reference TRBV19 and TRBJ1-3 gives the whole variable domain DGGITQSPKYLFRKEGQNVTLSCEQNLNHDAMYWYRQDPGQGLRLIYYSQIVNDFQKGDIAEGYSVSREKKESFPLTVTSAQKNPTAFYLCASSSPPWGAGNTIYFGEGSWLTVV.

The genes are TRBV28 and TRBJ2-2; D remains unclear. Germline V CDR1 and CDR2: MDHEN, SYDVKM. Trimming removed 3 bases from V and 3 bases from J, with 14 bases in between. The CDR3 loop spans 16 amino acids. CDR3 loop: CASSFDWALYTGELFF. CDR3 nucleotide sequence: TGTGCCAGCAGTTTCGATTGGGCCTTGTACACCGGGGAGCTGTTTTTT.